This TCR beta chain was captured by sequencing in a study of OX40 agonist ivuxolimab in advanced cancers. Study as a whole: With ivuxolimab, an agonistic anti-OX40 (CD134) antibody, patients were treated.

As for this clone: Its antigen remains unidentified.

Assay used: immunoSEQ multiplex PCR; TCRdb lists only in-frame clones, some missing. Seen here are approximately 50,000 clones, 85% to 95% observed once, and the top ten hold around 19%. Regarding the study as a whole: CD8+ T cells (on average) carried more expanded clones than CD4+ T cells. Among some nonresponders, normalized T-cell clonal expansion was also low. The study observed clonal expansion of CD4+ and CD8+ blood T cells by week 6 at 0.1 to 3.0 mg/kg.

The germline V and J ends were trimmed by 4 bases and 5 bases, with 8 bases remaining between them. Germline V gene sequence: CDR1 SGHAT, CDR2 FQNNGV. This CDR3 is built from 12 residues. This sequence originates from an adult with an advanced solid tumor such as melanoma, head and neck, liver or kidney cancer. The sequencing here drew on CD4+ or CD8+ T cells sorted from blood, taken in a trial of the OX40 agonist ivuxolimab. The genes are TRBV11-2 and TRBJ1-1; D perhaps matches TRBD1 (5 bases). The CDR3 is CASSWGETEAFF. CDR3 nucleotides: TGTGCCAGCAGCTGGGGGGAAACTGAAGCTTTCTTT.